Below, 15 T cell receptor beta chains from the same sample are listed, as sequenced in a study of Graves' ophthalmopathy and Graves' hyperthyroidism. Beta-chain TCR CDR3 regions were amplified from RNA transcripts. HTBI primers were used in a first-round RT-PCR, which preceded a second-round multiplex PCR. TCRdb analysed the multiplex PCR reads with MiXCR anew, one entry per CDR3 protein. The data contain hundreds of thousands of distinct CDR3 sequences, approximately 14% of them singletons. The specimen sequenced was blood. Source of these receptors: a woman between 25 and 40 years old with Graves' ophthalmopathy.

This clonotype was counted ten times or more. A read error is possible here, since a much larger clone lies one base away. This chain joins TRBV6-2 or TRBV6-3 and TRBJ1-2; no firm D call. This CDR3 contains 13 residues. Trimming shortened V by 4 bases and J by 6 bases, and 12 bases separated the two germline ends. CDR1 and CDR2 from the germline V gene are MNHEY and SVGEGT. CDR3 nucleotides: TGTGCCAGCAGTTTAGGAGGTCTCAATGGCTACACCTTC. Residues: CASSLGGLNGYTF.

This clonotype was observed many times. The gene calls are TRBV20-1 and TRBJ1-2; 9 bases line up with TRBD1. The ends lost 5 bases at V and 5 bases at J; junction bases unmatched: 6. Germline values: CDR1 DFQATT, CDR2 SNEGSKA (reference sequence). The CDR3 runs to 13 residues. Here the CDR3 DNA reads TGCAGTGCTCGACTGGGACAGGGTTATGGCTACACCTTC. As protein: CSARLGQGYGYTF.

This clonotype came up many times. The chain has TRBV5-1 and TRBJ1-2; D gene ambiguous. Trimming pared 6 bases from V and 3 bases from J, leaving 9 bases between. Germline V gives CDR1 SGHRS, CDR2 YFSETQ. The length of the CDR3 is 12 residues. CDR3 region: CASKSGDYGYTF. In DNA, the CDR3 is TGCGCCAGCAAATCAGGAGACTATGGCTACACCTTC.

This clonotype was counted many times. The CDR3 spells CASSYRDGGNSPLHF. CDR3 bases: TGTGCCAGCTCGTACCGGGACGGGGGAAATTCACCCCTCCACTTT. The V and J genes are TRBV18 and TRBJ1-6, with TRBD1 as a possible D gene (5 bases). From germline, CDR1 is KGHSH and CDR2 LQKENI. This CDR3 contains 15 residues. The ends were cut back, 6 bases at V and 7 bases at J, with 16 bases in the middle.

This chain connects TRBV3-1 to TRBJ2-5; the D call may be TRBD1 or TRBD2 (6 bases each). V was cut by 11 bases and J by 4 bases, with 17 bases left in between. The CDR3 is 13 residues long. Germline lookup yields CDR1 LGHDT and CDR2 YNNKEL (reference sequence). CDR3 coding DNA: TGTGCCTGCGAGGGACGGGGGCTAGAGACCCAGTACTTC. It is translated as CACEGRGLETQYF.

There are many counts of this clonotype. The chain combines TRBV6-1 with TRBJ2-2, with D perhaps assigned TRBD1 or TRBD2 (6 bases each). CDR1 and CDR2 from the germline V gene are MNHNS and SASEGT. V was clipped by 8 bases and J by 2 bases, with 9 bases between them. The CDR3 is 13 amino acids. The DNA for the CDR3 is TGTGCCAGCGGGGGGCAAAACACCGGGGAGCTGTTTTTT. Encoded protein: CASGGQNTGELFF.

This clonotype was counted ten times or more. The rearrangement joins TRBV27 to TRBJ2-5; D possibly corresponds to TRBD2 (6 bases). The CDR3 consists of 16 residues. Trimming removed 5 bases from V and 5 bases from J, with 21 bases in between. The germline CDR1 and CDR2 sequences are MNHEY and SMNVEV (reference sequence). The CDR3 spells CASSPHGTLVVETQYF. CDR3 DNA sequence: TGTGCCAGCAGTCCCCACGGGACTTTGGTCGTGGAGACCCAGTACTTC.

This clonotype was recorded at least ten times. The chain recombines TRBV4-1 with TRBJ2-4, with a weak D call TRBD1 (5 bases). V was trimmed by 0 bases and J by 4 bases, leaving 28 bases between them. The length of the CDR3 is 21 residues. Germline V gene sequence: CDR1 MGHRA, CDR2 YSYEKL. The CDR3 reads CASSQDQGFPLLKTEKNIQYF. The CDR3 DNA reads TGCGCCAGCAGCCAAGATCAGGGTTTCCCGCTTCTCAAGACCGAGAAAAACATTCAGTACTTC.

In this sample, this clonotype turned up many times. Written as DNA, the CDR3 is TGTGCCAGCAGTTTCTGGGCGGGAGAGTCAGAGACCCAGTACTTC. Its protein is CASSFWAGESETQYF. The chain is built from TRBV28 and TRBJ2-5; 7 bases are a match to TRBD2. Per the germline V gene, CDR1 is MDHEN and CDR2 is SYDVKM. The V and J ends lost 3 bases and 4 bases, in that order; junction bases with no gene match: 8. The CDR3 has 15 residues.

This clonotype was detected ten times or more. The CDR3 DNA follows: TGTGCCAGTAGTACACCCGGGACAGGGGACTCTAGCAATCAGCCCCAGCATTTT. The encoded protein is CASSTPGTGDSSNQPQHF. The chain uses TRBV19 and TRBJ1-5, with 10 bases aligning to TRBD1. Germline CDR1 and CDR2: LNHDA and SQIVND (reference sequence). CDR3 length: 18 residues. The V segment lost 4 bases and the J segment 0 bases; nucleotides outside the gene matches: 9.

This clonotype showed up just a few times. This rearrangement joins TRBV4-1 to TRBJ2-7, with D perhaps given as TRBD1 or TRBD2 (5 bases each). The CDR3 covers 15 residues. Trimming left V 1 base short and J 3 bases short, with 13 bases between. Germline loops: CDR1 MGHRA, CDR2 YSYEKL. The CDR3 nucleotides are TGCGCCAGCAGCCAAGTAGGACTCAGGGACTACGAGCAGTACTTC. Amino acid sequence: CASSQVGLRDYEQYF.

J is TRBJ1-2 and V is TRBV6-5, with a tentative D call TRBD1 (6 bases). The CDR3 is 15 amino acids. Trimming pared 2 bases from V and 8 bases from J, leaving 18 bases between. Looked up from germline, CDR1 is MNHEY and CDR2 is SVGAGI. CDR3 loop: CASSYPRLGAGGYTF. In DNA, the CDR3 is TGTGCCAGCAGTTACCCTAGACTGGGGGCTGGAGGCTACACCTTC.

The rearrangement joins TRBV7-3 to TRBJ1-2; D may be TRBD1 (6 bases). With 5 bases removed from V and 3 bases from J, the gap between germline ends came to 10 bases. Germline V CDR1 and CDR2: SGHTA, FQGTGA. The CDR3 has 13 amino acids. CDR3 in DNA: TGTGCCAGCAGCGGGGGCGAGGACTATGGCTACACCTTC. Translating gives CASSGGEDYGYTF.

Ten or more counts support this clonotype. This rearrangement joins TRBV20-1 to TRBJ2-7; D call uncertain. Trimming shortened V by 5 bases and J by 7 bases, and 18 bases separated the two germline ends. Looked up from germline, CDR1 is DFQATT and CDR2 is SNEGSKA (reference sequence). The CDR3 extends over 13 amino acids. The CDR3 loop reads CSASPGPTWEQYF. CDR3 DNA: TGCAGTGCTTCGCCCGGGCCTACTTGGGAGCAGTACTTC.

The V and J genes are TRBV30 and TRBJ2-7; D tentatively fits TRBD1 or TRBD2 (5 bases each). Looked up from germline, CDR1 is GTSNPN and CDR2 is SVGIG (reference sequence). The CDR3 runs to 13 residues. V was trimmed by 6 bases and J by 2 bases, leaving 14 bases between them. CDR3 DNA: TGTGCCTGTAAAGCCCGGGACGCCTACGAGCAGTACTTC. Encoded protein: CACKARDAYEQYF.